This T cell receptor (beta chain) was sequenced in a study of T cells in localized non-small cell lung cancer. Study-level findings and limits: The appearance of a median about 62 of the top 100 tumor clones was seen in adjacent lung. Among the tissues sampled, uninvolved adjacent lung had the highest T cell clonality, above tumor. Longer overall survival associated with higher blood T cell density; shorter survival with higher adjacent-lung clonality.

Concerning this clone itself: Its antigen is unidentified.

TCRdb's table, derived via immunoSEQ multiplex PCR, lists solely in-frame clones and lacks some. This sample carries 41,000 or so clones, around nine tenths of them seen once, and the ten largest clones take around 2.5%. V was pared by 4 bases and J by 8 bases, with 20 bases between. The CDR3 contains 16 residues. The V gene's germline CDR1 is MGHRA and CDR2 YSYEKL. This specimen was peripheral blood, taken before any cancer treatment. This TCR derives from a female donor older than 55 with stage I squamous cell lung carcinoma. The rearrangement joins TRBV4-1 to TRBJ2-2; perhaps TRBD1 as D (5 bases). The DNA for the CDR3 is TGCGCCAGCAGCCTCCTTAGGGGAAGGACCTCGGGGGAGCTGTTTTTT. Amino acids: CASSLLRGRTSGELFF.